These 24 T cell receptor beta chains were sequenced from one sample in a study of T-cell memory formation after mild COVID-19 (dated by TCRdb to the early 2020s). Libraries were prepared through 5' RACE. TCRdb names Illumina NovaSeq 6000 as the instrument used. TCRdb cleaned the public reads at Q25 with fastp, built clones with MiXCR and kept in-frame beta chains. Each CDR3 protein gets just one entry, which takes the most common genes and DNA from the rows behind it. Recorded for this sample are a few hundred thousand distinct CDR3 sequences; approximately 21% of them occurred a single time. Around 13% of the sample is taken by the ten largest. The sample consisted of PBMCs or a T cell subset sorted from them (not recorded which). These TCRs come from an adult woman who had mild COVID-19 (a few samples of this study predate the infection). The sample titles of this study are shuffled in the database, so cell type and time point are left out; the donor was told from shared clones.

This rearrangement joins TRBV5-5 to TRBJ2-2, with no clear D. The CDR3 totals 16 residues. Germline V gives CDR1 SGHKS, CDR2 YYEKEE (reference sequence). V dropped 3 bases and J dropped 2 bases, with 14 bases sitting between them. CDR3 sequence (DNA): TGTGCCAGCAGCTCGCCAACTACTGTAAACACCGGGGAGCTGTTTTTT. Its protein product is CASSSPTTVNTGELFF.

This sequence joins TRBV29-1 and TRBJ1-2; 8 bases match TRBD1. Trimming removed 7 bases from V and 7 bases from J; junction bases left unmatched: 5. Germline V gene data show CDR1 as SQVTM and CDR2 as ANQGSEA. This CDR3 spans 11 amino acids. The CDR3 DNA follows: TGCAGCGCCTCAGGGGGCAGTGGCTACACCTTC. This translates into CSASGGSGYTF.

This clonotype was seen more than once but under ten times. The V gene is TRBV6-6, the J gene TRBJ2-7; 9 positions agree with TRBD2. Trimming removed 8 bases from V and 8 bases from J; junction bases left unmatched: 13. The CDR3 runs to 14 residues. Germline loops: CDR1 MNHNY, CDR2 SVGAGI (reference sequence). CDR3 residues: CASSLGVAGDKQYF. The DNA for the CDR3 is TGTGCCAGCTCTTTGGGAGTAGCGGGAGACAAGCAGTACTTC.

This chain joins TRBV7-9 and TRBJ2-7; the D gene could be TRBD1 or TRBD2 (6 bases each). The V gene's germline CDR1 is SEHNR and CDR2 FQNEAQ (reference sequence). The CDR3 runs 15 residues. V was shortened by 5 bases and J by 0 bases, with 14 bases between the two germline ends. The CDR3 reads CASSPEGGRSYEQYF. As DNA, the CDR3 is TGTGCCAGCAGCCCCGAGGGGGGACGCTCCTACGAGCAGTACTTC. The whole variable domain, remainder taken from reference TRBV7-9 and TRBJ2-7, is DTGVSQNPRHKITKRGQNVTFRCDPISEHNRLYWYRQTLGQGPEFLTYFQNEAQLEKSRLLSDRFSAERPKGSFSTLEIQRTEQGDSAMYLCASSPEGGRSYEQYFGPGTRLTVT.

The chain joins TRBV6-5 to TRBJ1-5, with no clear D. Germline lookup yields CDR1 MNHEY and CDR2 SVGAGI. This CDR3 has 15 residues. Trimming removed 2 bases at V and 0 bases at J, with 8 bases between. The CDR3 here is CASSYGHHSNQPQHF. CDR3 sequence (DNA): TGTGCCAGCAGTTACGGTCACCATAGCAATCAGCCCCAGCATTTT.

The chain combines TRBV6-5 with TRBJ2-2, with D unresolved. V shed 0 bases and J shed 7 bases, with 6 bases lying between them. The CDR3 is 13 residues long. Germline assignment: CDR1 MNHEY and CDR2 SVGAGI. The CDR3 DNA follows: TGTGCCAGCAGTTACTCGAAGTTCGGGGAGCTGTTTTTT. This encodes CASSYSKFGELFF.

The genes are TRBV7-6 and TRBJ2-1; TRBD1 matches 7 bases. CDR3 length: 15 amino acids. Germline V gene data show CDR1 as SGHVS and CDR2 as FNYEAQ. With 0 bases clipped from V and 7 bases from J, the junction kept 6 bases outside the gene matches. The CDR3 spells CASSLAETGMNEQFF. In DNA, the CDR3 is TGTGCCAGCAGCTTAGCTGAGACAGGGATGAATGAGCAGTTCTTC.

The sample holds a few counts of this clonotype. The rearrangement uses TRBV19 and TRBJ1-5; 10 bases map to TRBD1. Germline V CDR1 and CDR2: LNHDA, SQIVND (reference sequence). J was trimmed by 2 bases and V by 2 bases; bases with no gene match: 3. This CDR3 is 16 amino acids long. Here the CDR3 DNA reads TGTGCCAGTAGTATATATGGACAGGGGGGCAATCAGCCCCAGCATTTT. Translating it yields CASSIYGQGGNQPQHF.

This clonotype was picked up a small number of times. The V and J genes are TRBV7-2 and TRBJ2-7; 7 positions agree with TRBD1. Germline V gene data show CDR1 as SGHTA and CDR2 as FQGNSA. CDR3 length: 14 amino acids. The V segment lost 5 bases and the J segment 3 bases; nucleotides outside the gene matches: 7. CDR3 amino acids: CASSARQGSYEQYF. The CDR3 DNA sequence: TGTGCCAGCAGCGCCCGACAGGGAAGCTACGAGCAGTACTTC.

The chain uses TRBV12-3 or TRBV12-4 and TRBJ2-2, with D hard to call. The CDR3 runs 13 residues. Trimming shortened V by 5 bases and J by 7 bases, and 11 bases separated the two germline ends. CDR3: CASSPPSGGELFF. The CDR3 DNA reads as TGTGCCAGCAGTCCCCCGTCTGGCGGGGAGCTGTTTTTT.

This clonotype was seen more than once but under ten times. The gene calls are TRBV12-3 or TRBV12-4 and TRBJ2-4; D is unclear. V gave up 7 bases and J gave up 3 bases, with 7 bases separating them. The CDR3 totals 12 residues. The CDR3 DNA sequence: TGTGCCAGCACCCCCGGCAAAAACATTCAGTACTTC. Its protein product is CASTPGKNIQYF.

Many counts were recorded for this clonotype. CDR3 sequence: CASSLGRSVRRGSSPLHF. CDR3 coding DNA: TGTGCCAGCAGCTTAGGTCGCTCTGTACGACGCGGGAGTTCACCCCTCCACTTT. V usage is TRBV11-2 and J usage is TRBJ1-6; no clear D. CDR1 and CDR2 (germline): SGHAT, FQNNGV. Between the trimmed V and J ends, which lost 1 base and 9 bases, there was a span of 22 bases. The CDR3 sequence is 18 residues long. The whole variable domain, filled in from reference TRBV11-2 and TRBJ1-6, reads EAGVAQSPRYKIIEKRQSVAFWCNPISGHATLYWYQQILGQGPKLLIQFQNNGVVDDSQLPKDRFSAERLKGVDSTLKIQPAKLEDSAVYLCASSLGRSVRRGSSPLHFGNGTRLTVT.

J is TRBJ1-5 and V is TRBV5-1; weak D call: TRBD1 (6 bases). The ends were cut back, 4 bases at V and 2 bases at J, with 13 bases in the middle. The CDR3 has 15 residues. From germline, CDR1 is SGHRS and CDR2 YFSETQ. CDR3 DNA: TGCGCCAGCAGCCCCCTCTCAGGGGGCAATCAGCCCCAGCATTTT. It translates to CASSPLSGGNQPQHF.

This sequence joins TRBV7-8 and TRBJ2-3; 9 bases match TRBD2. The J segment lost 2 bases and the V segment lost 2 bases, leaving 8 bases of the junction unmatched. The V gene's germline CDR1 is SGHVS and CDR2 FQNEAQ. The CDR3 runs to 17 residues. This chain's CDR3 is CASSLRAGGPVTDTQYF. In nucleotides, the CDR3 is TGTGCCAGCAGCTTAAGGGCGGGAGGGCCGGTCACAGATACGCAGTATTTT. The full variable domain, its missing parts supplied by reference TRBV7-8 and TRBJ2-3, is GAGVSQSPRYKVAKRGQDVALRCDPISGHVSLFWYQQALGQGPEFLTYFQNEAQLDKSGLPSDRFFAERPEGSVSTLKIQRTQQEDSAVYLCASSLRAGGPVTDTQYFGPGTRLTVL.

In its sample, this clonotype was seen a few times. This rearrangement joins TRBV12-3 or TRBV12-4 to TRBJ2-3, with 10 bases matching TRBD2. This CDR3 contains 15 residues. Trimming at V came to 2 bases and at J to 4 bases, leaving 3 bases not matched to a gene. Written as DNA, the CDR3 is TGTGCCAGCAGTTTACTAGCGGGAGACCCAGATACGCAGTATTTT. It translates to CASSLLAGDPDTQYF.

This clonotype was seen only a few times. V gene TRBV20-1 combines with J gene TRBJ2-3, with TRBD2 identical over 7 bases. V was pared by 6 bases and J by 0 bases, with 9 bases of the junction left unmatched. Germline V gene lookup returns CDR1 DFQATT and CDR2 SNEGSKA (reference sequence). The CDR3 length is 15 residues. The CDR3 loop is CSATVGGGSTDTQYF. DNA of the CDR3: TGCAGTGCGACCGTGGGGGGGGGGAGCACAGATACGCAGTATTTT.

This clonotype was counted only a few times. J is TRBJ2-7 and V is TRBV12-3 or TRBV12-4; no clear D gene. This CDR3 has 14 residues. V was clipped by 7 bases and J by 4 bases, with 17 bases between them. CDR3 sequence reads: CASTLGRIPYEQYF. In nucleotides, the CDR3 is TGTGCCAGCACCTTAGGGCGGATTCCTTACGAGCAGTACTTC.

This clonotype came up a few times. The chain is built from TRBV10-3 and TRBJ2-1; perhaps D is TRBD1 or TRBD2 (5 bases each). V was trimmed by 6 bases and J by 9 bases, leaving 24 bases between them. The CDR3 length is 16 residues. Germline V gene sequence: CDR1 ENHRY, CDR2 SYGVKD. CDR3 sequence (DNA): TGTGCCATCAGGGAACCCGGGACCCCCGACCCCGCTGAGCAGTTCTTC. As protein: CAIREPGTPDPAEQFF.

This chain joins TRBV2 and TRBJ1-2, with D hard to call. V was trimmed by 8 bases and J by 0 bases, leaving 13 bases between them. Per the germline V gene, CDR1 is SNHLY and CDR2 is FYNNEI. The CDR3 contains 14 residues. CDR3 protein: CASGLYLANYGYTF. For the CDR3, the DNA is TGTGCCAGCGGCCTGTATTTAGCTAACTATGGCTACACCTTC.

This clonotype was counted many times. The J gene is TRBJ2-1, the V gene TRBV24-1; D is undetermined. The V gene lost 4 bases and the J gene lost 0 bases, with 12 bases spanning the gap. The CDR3 covers 16 residues. Germline assignment: CDR1 KGHDR and CDR2 SFDVKD. The CDR3 is CATSDPALGSYNEQFF. In DNA form, the CDR3 reads TGTGCCACCAGTGACCCAGCCCTCGGCTCCTACAATGAGCAGTTCTTC.

This clonotype was seen only a few times. The V gene is TRBV9, the J gene TRBJ2-2; the match to TRBD1 covers 7 bases. Looked up from germline, CDR1 is SGDLS and CDR2 is YYNGEE. The CDR3 contains 14 residues. The V segment lost 1 base and the J segment 6 bases; nucleotides outside the gene matches: 3. DNA for the CDR3: TGTGCCAGCAGCGTAACGGGGACAGCCGGGGAGCTGTTTTTT. Protein sequence: CASSVTGTAGELFF. The variable domain in full, with the rest retrieved from reference TRBV9 and TRBJ2-2, is DSGVTQTPKHLITATGQRVTLRCSPRSGDLSVYWYQQSLDQGLQFLIQYYNGEERAKGNILERFSAQQFPDLHSELNLSSLELGDSALYFCASSVTGTAGELFFGEGSRLTVL.

This clonotype showed up just a few times. V gene TRBV15 combines with J gene TRBJ2-1, with 10 bases matching TRBD1. The J segment lost 9 bases and the V segment lost 3 bases, leaving 8 bases of the junction unmatched. The V gene's germline CDR1 is LNHNV and CDR2 YYDKDF (reference sequence). This CDR3 spans 15 amino acids. Written as DNA, the CDR3 is TGTGCCACCAGCAGGCCCGGGACAGGGGTCCTTGAGCAGTTCTTC. Its translation: CATSRPGTGVLEQFF.

The rearrangement joins TRBV11-2 to TRBJ2-7; 13 bases match TRBD2. V trimming: 5 bases; J trimming: 4 bases; junction bases outside the gene matches: 8. The length of the CDR3 is 16 residues. Looked up from germline, CDR1 is SGHAT and CDR2 is FQNNGV. As DNA, the CDR3 is TGTGCCAGCAGCCCCTGGACTAGCGGGGGCGGATACGAGCAGTACTTC. Amino acid sequence: CASSPWTSGGGYEQYF.

This chain links TRBV24-1 with TRBJ2-5; D possibly corresponds to TRBD2 (5 bases). The V end lost 0 bases, the J end lost 4 bases, and 11 bases lay between the germline ends. The V gene's germline CDR1 is KGHDR and CDR2 SFDVKD. The CDR3 has 15 residues. The CDR3 is CATSDLDVEGETQYF. The CDR3 bases are TGTGCCACCAGTGATTTGGATGTTGAGGGAGAGACCCAGTACTTC.